Below, one T cell receptor beta chain is given with its context. The sample belongs to a study of blood T cell repertoires in COVID-19. Overall study context: COVID-19 samples from acute and convalescent phases originated in the United States, Italy and Spain. T cells, B-cell-depleted T cells, or PBMCs supplied cDNA or gDNA.

Sequencing used immunoSEQ multiplex PCR; TCRdb keeps in-frame clones, though not all of them. This sample has roughly 410,000 clones, with approximately 89% found just once. J lost 6 bases, V lost 1 base, and 11 bases had no gene match. The CDR3 sequence is 17 residues long. Germline V gives CDR1 SGHTA, CDR2 FQGTGA. Seattle's enrolled individuals joined amid active infection and were then monitored longitudinally. V is TRBV7-3 and J is TRBJ1-1; 10 positions match TRBD1. What was sequenced was peripheral blood. The TCR comes from a woman aged 40 to 55 with COVID-19, enrolled during active disease. For the CDR3, the DNA is TGTGCCAGCAGCTTAAATGACAGGGGGCGACCCTCCCCTGAAGCTTTCTTT. It encodes CASSLNDRGRPSPEAFF. Looking up the rest from reference TRBV7-3 and TRBJ1-1 gives the full variable domain: GAGVSQTPSNKVTEKGKYVELRCDPISGHTALYWYRQSLGQGPEFLIYFQGTGAADDSGLPNDRFFAVRPEGSVSTLKIQRTERGDSAVYLCASSLNDRGRPSPEAFFGQGTRLTVV.